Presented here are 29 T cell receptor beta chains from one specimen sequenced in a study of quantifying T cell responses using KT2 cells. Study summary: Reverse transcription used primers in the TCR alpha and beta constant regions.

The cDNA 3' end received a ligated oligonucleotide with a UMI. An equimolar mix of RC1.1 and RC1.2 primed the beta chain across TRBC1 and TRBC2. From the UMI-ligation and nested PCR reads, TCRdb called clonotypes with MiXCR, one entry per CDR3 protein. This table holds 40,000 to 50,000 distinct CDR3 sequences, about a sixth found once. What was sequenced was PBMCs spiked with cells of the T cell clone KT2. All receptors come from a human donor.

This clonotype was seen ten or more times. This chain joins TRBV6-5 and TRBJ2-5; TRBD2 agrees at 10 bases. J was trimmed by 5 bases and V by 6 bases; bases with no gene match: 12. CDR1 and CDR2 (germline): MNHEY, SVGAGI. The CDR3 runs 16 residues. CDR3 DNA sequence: TGTGCCAGCAGGCCCTCTAGCGGGAGAAGTAGGGAGACCCAGTACTTC. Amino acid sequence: CASRPSSGRSRETQYF.

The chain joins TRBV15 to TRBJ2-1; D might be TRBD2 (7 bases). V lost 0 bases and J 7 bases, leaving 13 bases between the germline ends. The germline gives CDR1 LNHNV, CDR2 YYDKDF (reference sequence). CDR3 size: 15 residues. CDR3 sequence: CATSRDWGGQNEQFF. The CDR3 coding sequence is TGTGCCACCAGCAGAGATTGGGGGGGGCAAAATGAGCAGTTCTTC.

In nucleotides, the CDR3 is TGTGCCACCAGCAGAGTCCCCCAGGGCCACTCGGAGGATACGCAGTATTTT. Its protein product is CATSRVPQGHSEDTQYF. The chain combines TRBV15 with TRBJ2-3, with D perhaps TRBD1 (5 bases). Germline V gene sequence: CDR1 LNHNV, CDR2 YYDKDF (reference sequence). The CDR3 sequence is 17 residues long. V gave up 1 base and J gave up 6 bases, with 20 bases separating them.

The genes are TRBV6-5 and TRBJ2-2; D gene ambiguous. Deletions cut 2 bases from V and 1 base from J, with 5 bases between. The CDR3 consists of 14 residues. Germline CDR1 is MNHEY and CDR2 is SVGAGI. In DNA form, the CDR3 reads TGTGCCAGCAGTTACCGATGGAACACCGGGGAGCTGTTTTTT. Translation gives CASSYRWNTGELFF.

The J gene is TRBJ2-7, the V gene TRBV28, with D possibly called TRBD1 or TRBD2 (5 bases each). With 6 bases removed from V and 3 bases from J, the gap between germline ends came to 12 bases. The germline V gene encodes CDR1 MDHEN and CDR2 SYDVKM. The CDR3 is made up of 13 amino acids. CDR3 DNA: TGTGCCAGCAGGAGGGACGGGATCTACGAGCAGTACTTC. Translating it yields CASRRDGIYEQYF.

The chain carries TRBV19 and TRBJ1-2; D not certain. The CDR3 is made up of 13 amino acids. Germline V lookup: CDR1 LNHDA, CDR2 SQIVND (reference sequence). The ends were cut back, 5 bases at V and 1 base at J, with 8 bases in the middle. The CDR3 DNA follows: TGTGCCAGTAGTCCCAGACTTAACTATGGCTACACCTTC. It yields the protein CASSPRLNYGYTF.

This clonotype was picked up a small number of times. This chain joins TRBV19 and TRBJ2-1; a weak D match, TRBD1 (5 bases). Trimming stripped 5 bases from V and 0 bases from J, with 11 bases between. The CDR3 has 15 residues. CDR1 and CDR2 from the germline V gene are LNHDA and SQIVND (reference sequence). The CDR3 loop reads CASSVGAGSYNEQFF. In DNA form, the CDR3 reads TGTGCCAGTAGTGTTGGGGCCGGCTCCTACAATGAGCAGTTCTTC.

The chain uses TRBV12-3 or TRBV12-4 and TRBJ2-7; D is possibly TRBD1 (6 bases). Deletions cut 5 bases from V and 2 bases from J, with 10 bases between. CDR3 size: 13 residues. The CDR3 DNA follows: TGTGCCAGCAGTCAAAGACAGGCCTACGAGCAGTACTTC. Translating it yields CASSQRQAYEQYF.

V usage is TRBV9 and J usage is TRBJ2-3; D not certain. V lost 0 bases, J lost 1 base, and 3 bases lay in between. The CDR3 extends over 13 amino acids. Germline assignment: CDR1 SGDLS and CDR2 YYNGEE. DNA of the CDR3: TGTGCCAGCAGCGTAGAGGGCACAGATACGCAGTATTTT. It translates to CASSVEGTDTQYF.

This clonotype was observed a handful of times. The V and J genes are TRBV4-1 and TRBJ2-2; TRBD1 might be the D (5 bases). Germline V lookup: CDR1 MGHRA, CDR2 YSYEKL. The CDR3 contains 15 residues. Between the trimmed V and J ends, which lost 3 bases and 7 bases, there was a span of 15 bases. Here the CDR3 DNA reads TGCGCCAGCAGCCACCTTGGGGCTCCGGGCGGGGAGCTGTTTTTT. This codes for CASSHLGAPGGELFF.

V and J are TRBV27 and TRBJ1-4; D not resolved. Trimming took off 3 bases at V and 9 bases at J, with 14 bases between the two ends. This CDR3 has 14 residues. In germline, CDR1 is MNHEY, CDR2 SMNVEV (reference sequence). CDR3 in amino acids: CASSLRAPSQKLFF. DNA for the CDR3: TGTGCCAGCAGTTTGAGAGCCCCCAGCCAAAAACTGTTTTTT.

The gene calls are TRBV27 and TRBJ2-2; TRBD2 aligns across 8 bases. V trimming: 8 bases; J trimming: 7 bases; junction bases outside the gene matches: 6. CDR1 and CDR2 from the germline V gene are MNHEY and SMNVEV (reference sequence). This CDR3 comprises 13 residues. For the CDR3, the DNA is TGTGCCAGCGGGCGGGAGGTCGGCGGGGAGCTGTTTTTT. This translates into CASGREVGGELFF.

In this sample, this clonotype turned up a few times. CDR3 in amino acids: CASSFNGATLKETQYF. The CDR3 DNA sequence: TGTGCCAGCAGTTTTAATGGGGCGACCTTAAAAGAGACCCAGTACTTC. This chain joins TRBV28 and TRBJ2-5; tentative D call: TRBD1 (5 bases). Germline CDR1 is MDHEN and CDR2 is SYDVKM. The CDR3 extends over 16 amino acids. V lost 3 bases, J lost 3 bases, and 17 bases lay in between.

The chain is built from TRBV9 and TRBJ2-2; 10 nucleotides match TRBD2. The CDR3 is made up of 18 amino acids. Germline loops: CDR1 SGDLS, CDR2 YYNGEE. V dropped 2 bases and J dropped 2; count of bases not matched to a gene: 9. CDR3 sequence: CASSVRGPSGSNTGELFF. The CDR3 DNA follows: TGTGCCAGCAGCGTTAGGGGGCCTAGCGGGAGTAACACCGGGGAGCTGTTTTTT.

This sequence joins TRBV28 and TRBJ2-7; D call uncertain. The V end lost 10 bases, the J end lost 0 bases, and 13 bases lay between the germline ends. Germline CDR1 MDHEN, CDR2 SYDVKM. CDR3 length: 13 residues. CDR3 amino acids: CATESSVSYEQYF. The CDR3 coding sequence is TGTGCCACCGAATCTAGTGTCTCCTACGAGCAGTACTTC.

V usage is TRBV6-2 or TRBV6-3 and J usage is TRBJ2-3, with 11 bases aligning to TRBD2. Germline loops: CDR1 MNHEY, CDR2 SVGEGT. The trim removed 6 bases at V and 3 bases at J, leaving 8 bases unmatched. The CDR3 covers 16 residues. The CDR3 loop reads CASRHPGTSGTDTQYF. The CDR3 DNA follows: TGTGCCAGCAGGCACCCCGGGACTAGCGGTACAGATACGCAGTATTTT.

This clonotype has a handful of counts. CDR3 amino acids: CASSFRMGQPATNEKLFF. In nucleotides, the CDR3 is TGTGCCAGCAGTTTCAGGATGGGACAGCCTGCAACTAATGAAAAACTGTTTTTT. The chain uses TRBV12-3 or TRBV12-4 and TRBJ1-4; 7 bases agree with TRBD1. V was clipped by 3 bases and J by 0 bases; unmatched bases: 10. CDR3 size: 18 residues.

The CDR3 sequence is CASSPRGGNYGYTF. Here the CDR3 DNA reads TGTGCCAGCAGCCCCAGGGGGGGCAACTATGGCTACACCTTC. The rearrangement uses TRBV6-2 or TRBV6-3 and TRBJ1-2; 7 nucleotides match TRBD1. Trimming took 6 bases from V and 2 from J; bases not matched to a gene: 6. In germline, CDR1 is MNHEY, CDR2 SVGEGT. The CDR3 contains 14 residues.

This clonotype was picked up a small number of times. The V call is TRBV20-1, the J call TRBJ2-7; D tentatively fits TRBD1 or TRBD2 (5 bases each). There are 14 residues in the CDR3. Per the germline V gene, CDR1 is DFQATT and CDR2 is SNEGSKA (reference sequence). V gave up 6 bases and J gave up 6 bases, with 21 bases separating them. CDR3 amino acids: CSATHRGAQGEQYF. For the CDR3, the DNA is TGCAGTGCCACCCACCGAGGGGCGCAAGGCGAGCAGTACTTC.

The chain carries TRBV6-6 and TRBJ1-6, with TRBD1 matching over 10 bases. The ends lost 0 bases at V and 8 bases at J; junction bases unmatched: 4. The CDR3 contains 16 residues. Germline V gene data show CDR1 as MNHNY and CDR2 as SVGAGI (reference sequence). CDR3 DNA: TGTGCCAGCAGTTACTCCATAGGGACAGGGGATTCACCCCTCCACTTT. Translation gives CASSYSIGTGDSPLHF.

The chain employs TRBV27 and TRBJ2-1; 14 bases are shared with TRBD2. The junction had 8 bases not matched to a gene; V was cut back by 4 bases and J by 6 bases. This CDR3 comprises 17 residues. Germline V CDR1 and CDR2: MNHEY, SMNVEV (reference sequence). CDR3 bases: TGTGCCAGCAGTTGGACTAGCGGGGGGAGGGGGCGCAATGAGCAGTTCTTC. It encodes CASSWTSGGRGRNEQFF.

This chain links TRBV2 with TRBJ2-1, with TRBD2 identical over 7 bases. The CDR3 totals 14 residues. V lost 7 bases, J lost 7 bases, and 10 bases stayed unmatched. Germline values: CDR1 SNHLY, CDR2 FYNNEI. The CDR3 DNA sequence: TGTGCCAGCACTCCTAGACTAGCCGTGAATGAGCAGTTCTTC. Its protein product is CASTPRLAVNEQFF.

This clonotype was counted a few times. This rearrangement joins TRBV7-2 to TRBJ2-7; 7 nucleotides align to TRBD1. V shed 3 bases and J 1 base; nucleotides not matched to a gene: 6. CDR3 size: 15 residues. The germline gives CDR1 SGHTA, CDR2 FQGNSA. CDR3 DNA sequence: TGTGCCAGCAGCTTGTCGACAGGGATTTCCTACGAGCAGTACTTC. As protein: CASSLSTGISYEQYF.

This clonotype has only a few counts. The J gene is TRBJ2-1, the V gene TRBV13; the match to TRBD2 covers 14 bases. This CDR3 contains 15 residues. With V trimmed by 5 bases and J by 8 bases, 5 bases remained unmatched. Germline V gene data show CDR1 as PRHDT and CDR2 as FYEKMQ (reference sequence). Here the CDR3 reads CASSPGLAGEDEQFF. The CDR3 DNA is TGTGCCAGCAGCCCGGGACTAGCGGGAGAGGATGAGCAGTTCTTC. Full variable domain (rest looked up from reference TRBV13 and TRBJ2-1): AAGVIQSPRHLIKEKRETATLKCYPIPRHDTVYWYQQGPGQDPQFLISFYEKMQSDKGSIPDRFSAQQFSDYHSELNMSSLELGDSALYFCASSPGLAGEDEQFFGPGTRLTVL.

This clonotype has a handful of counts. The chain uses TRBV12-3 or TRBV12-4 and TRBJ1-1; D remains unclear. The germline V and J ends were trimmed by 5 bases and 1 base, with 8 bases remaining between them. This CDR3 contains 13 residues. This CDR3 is CASSLTENTEAFF. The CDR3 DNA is TGTGCCAGCAGTCTTACAGAGAACACTGAAGCTTTCTTT.

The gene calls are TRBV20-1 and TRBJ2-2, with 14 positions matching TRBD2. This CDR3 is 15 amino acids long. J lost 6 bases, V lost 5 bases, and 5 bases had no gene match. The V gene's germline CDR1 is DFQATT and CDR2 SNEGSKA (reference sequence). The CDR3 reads CSALRLAGGPGELFF. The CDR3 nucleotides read TGCAGTGCTCTTCGACTAGCGGGGGGGCCCGGGGAGCTGTTTTTT.

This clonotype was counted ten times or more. The CDR3 region has the DNA TGCGCCAGCAGCCAATTTGCAGCTCCGAACACCGGGGAGCTGTTTTTT. This translates into CASSQFAAPNTGELFF. The chain employs TRBV4-1 and TRBJ2-2; no firm D call. V was pared by 2 bases and J by 0 bases, with 10 bases between. The length of the CDR3 is 16 residues. Germline V gene sequence: CDR1 MGHRA, CDR2 YSYEKL.

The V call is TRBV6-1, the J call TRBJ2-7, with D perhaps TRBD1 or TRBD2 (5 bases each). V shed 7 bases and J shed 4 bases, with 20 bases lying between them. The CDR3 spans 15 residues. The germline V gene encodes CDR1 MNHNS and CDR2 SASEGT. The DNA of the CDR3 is TGTGCCAGCACCCAACATTGGATGGGACCGTACGAGCAGTACTTC. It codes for CASTQHWMGPYEQYF.

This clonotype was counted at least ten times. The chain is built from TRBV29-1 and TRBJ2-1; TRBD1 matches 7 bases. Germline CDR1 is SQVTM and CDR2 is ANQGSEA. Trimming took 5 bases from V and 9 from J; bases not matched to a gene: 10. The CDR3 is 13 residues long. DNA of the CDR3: TGCAGCGTTTTTCACGACAGGGCTGTTGAGCAGTTCTTC. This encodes CSVFHDRAVEQFF.